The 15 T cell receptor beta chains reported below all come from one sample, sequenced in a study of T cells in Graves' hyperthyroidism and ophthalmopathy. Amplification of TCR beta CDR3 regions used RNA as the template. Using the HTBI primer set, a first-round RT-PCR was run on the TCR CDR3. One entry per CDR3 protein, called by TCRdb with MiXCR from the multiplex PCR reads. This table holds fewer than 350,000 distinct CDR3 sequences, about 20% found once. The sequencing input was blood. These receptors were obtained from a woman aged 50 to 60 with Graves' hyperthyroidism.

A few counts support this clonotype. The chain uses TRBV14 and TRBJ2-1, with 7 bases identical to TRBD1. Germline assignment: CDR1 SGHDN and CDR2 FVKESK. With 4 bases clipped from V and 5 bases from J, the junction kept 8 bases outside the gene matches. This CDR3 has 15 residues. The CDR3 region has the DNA TGTGCCAGCAGCCCGGACAGGAATTTTAACAATGAGCAGTTCTTC. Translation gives CASSPDRNFNNEQFF.

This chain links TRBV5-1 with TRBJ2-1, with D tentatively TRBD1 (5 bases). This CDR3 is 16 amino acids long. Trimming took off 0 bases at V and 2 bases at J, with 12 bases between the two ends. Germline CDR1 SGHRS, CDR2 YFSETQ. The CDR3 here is CASSLEAGITYNEQFF. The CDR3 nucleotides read TGCGCCAGCAGCTTGGAAGCAGGGATAACCTACAATGAGCAGTTCTTC. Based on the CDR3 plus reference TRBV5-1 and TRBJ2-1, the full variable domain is KAGVTQTPRYLIKTRGQQVTLSCSPISGHRSVSWYQQTPGQGLQFLFEYFSETQRNKGNFPGRFSGRQFSNSRSEMNVSTLELGDSALYLCASSLEAGITYNEQFFGPGTRLTVL.

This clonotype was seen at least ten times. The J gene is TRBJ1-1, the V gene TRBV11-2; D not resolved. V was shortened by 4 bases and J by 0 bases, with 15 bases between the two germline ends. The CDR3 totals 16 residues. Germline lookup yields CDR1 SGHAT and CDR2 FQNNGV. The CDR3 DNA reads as TGTGCCAGCAGCTACCCGGGAGCAAGCATGAACACTGAAGCTTTCTTT. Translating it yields CASSYPGASMNTEAFF.

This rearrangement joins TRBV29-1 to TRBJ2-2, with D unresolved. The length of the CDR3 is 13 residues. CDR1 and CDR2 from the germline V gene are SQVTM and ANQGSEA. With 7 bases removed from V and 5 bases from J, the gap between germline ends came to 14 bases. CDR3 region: CSAWTVETGELFF. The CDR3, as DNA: TGCAGCGCATGGACCGTAGAAACCGGGGAGCTGTTTTTT.

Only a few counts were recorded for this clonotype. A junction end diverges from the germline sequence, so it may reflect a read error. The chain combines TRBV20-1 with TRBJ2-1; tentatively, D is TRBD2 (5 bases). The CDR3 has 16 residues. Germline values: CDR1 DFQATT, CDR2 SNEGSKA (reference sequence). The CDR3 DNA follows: TGCAGTGCTAGGCCCACGGGGAAGATTAGTCACAATGAGCAGCTCTTC. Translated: CSARPTGKISHNEQLF.

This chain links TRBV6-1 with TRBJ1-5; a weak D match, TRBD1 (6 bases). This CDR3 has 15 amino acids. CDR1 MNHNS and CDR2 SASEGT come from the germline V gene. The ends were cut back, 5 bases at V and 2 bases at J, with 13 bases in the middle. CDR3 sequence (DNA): TGTGCCAGCAGTTGGGGGCCAATAGGCAATCAGCCCCAGCATTTT. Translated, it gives CASSWGPIGNQPQHF.

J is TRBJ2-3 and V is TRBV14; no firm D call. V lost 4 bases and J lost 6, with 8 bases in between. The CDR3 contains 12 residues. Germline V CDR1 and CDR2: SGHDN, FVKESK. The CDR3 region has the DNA TGTGCCAGCAGCCCCCCTGATGATACGCAGTATTTT. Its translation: CASSPPDDTQYF.

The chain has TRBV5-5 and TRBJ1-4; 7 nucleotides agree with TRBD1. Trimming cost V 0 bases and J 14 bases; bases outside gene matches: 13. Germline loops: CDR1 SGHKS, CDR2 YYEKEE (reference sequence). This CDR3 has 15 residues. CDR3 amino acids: CASSLGSGGTLNLFF. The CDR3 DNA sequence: TGTGCCAGCAGCTTGGGATCAGGGGGAACGCTTAACCTGTTTTTT.

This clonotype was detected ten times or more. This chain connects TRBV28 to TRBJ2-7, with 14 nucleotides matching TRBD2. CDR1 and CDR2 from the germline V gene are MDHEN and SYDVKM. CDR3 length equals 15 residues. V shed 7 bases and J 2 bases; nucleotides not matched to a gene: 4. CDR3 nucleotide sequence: TGTGCCAGCACACAGGGACTAGCGGGAGCCTACGAGCAGTACTTC. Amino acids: CASTQGLAGAYEQYF.

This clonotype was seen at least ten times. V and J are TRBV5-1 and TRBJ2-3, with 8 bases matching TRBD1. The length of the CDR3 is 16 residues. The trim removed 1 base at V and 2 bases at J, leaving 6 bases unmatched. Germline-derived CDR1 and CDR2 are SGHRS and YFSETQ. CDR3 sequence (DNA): TGCGCCAGCAGCTTGACGGCAGGGGGCTACACAGATACGCAGTATTTT. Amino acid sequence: CASSLTAGGYTDTQYF.

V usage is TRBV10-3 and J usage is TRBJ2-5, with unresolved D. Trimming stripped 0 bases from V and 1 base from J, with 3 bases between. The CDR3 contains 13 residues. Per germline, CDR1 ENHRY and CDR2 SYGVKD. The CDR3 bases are TGTGCCATCAGTGAGTCGCCCCAAGAGACCCAGTACTTC. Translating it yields CAISESPQETQYF.

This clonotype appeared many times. DNA for the CDR3: TGTGCCGCCAGCAGCGCAGATACGCAGTATTTT. Residues: CAASSADTQYF. The chain uses TRBV10-3 and TRBJ2-3; D remains unclear. The CDR3 has 11 residues. V was trimmed by 11 bases and J by 4 bases, leaving 10 bases between them. The germline V gene encodes CDR1 ENHRY and CDR2 SYGVKD.

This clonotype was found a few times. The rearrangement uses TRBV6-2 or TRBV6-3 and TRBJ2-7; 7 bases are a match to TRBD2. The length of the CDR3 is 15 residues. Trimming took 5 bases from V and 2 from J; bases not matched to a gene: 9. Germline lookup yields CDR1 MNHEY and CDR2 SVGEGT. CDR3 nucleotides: TGTGCCAGCAGTCCACCGGGACTACCCCCCTACGAGCAGTACTTC. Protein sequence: CASSPPGLPPYEQYF.

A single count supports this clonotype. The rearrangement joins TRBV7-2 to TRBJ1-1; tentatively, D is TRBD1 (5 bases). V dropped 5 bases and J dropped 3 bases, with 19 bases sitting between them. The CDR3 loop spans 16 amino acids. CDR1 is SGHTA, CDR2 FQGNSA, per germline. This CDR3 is CASSVGPPGGYTEAFF. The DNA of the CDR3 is TGTGCCAGCAGCGTCGGCCCCCCGGGGGGGTACACTGAAGCTTTCTTT.

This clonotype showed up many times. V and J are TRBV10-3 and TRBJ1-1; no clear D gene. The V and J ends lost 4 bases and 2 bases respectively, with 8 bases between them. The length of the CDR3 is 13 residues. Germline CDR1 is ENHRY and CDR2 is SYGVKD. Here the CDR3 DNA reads TGTGCCATCAGTGCGGACCAAAACACTGAAGCTTTCTTT. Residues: CAISADQNTEAFF.